This TCR beta chain originates from a study of T-cell memory formation after mild COVID-19. Study summary: Largely donor-specific sequence clusters came from two donors. General observations from the study: CD4+ contracting clones were mainly CM and EM; CD8+ ones, EMRA. There was no confirmation that second-wave clones peaking on day 37 were SARS-CoV-2 specific.

Trimming at V came to 0 bases and at J to 3 bases, leaving 3 bases not matched to a gene. Germline values: CDR1 LGHNA, CDR2 YNFKEQ. There are 16 residues in the CDR3. Comments on this clonotype: Its antigen remains unidentified.

5'RACE, which relied on constant-segment primers, yielded TCR alpha and TCR beta cDNA libraries carrying sample barcodes and UMIs. One entry per CDR3 protein, called by TCRdb with MiXCR from the 5' RACE reads. This repertoire shows 530,000 or so distinct CDR3 sequences, 17% found once; its top ten account for about 8.1%. Specimen: PBMCs or a T cell subset sorted from them (not recorded which). The sequence derives from an adult woman who had mild COVID-19 (a few samples of this study predate the infection). Cell type and time point are not known. This chain joins TRBV4-2 and TRBJ1-5, with 9 bases matching TRBD1. For the CDR3, the DNA is TGTGCCAGCAGCCAAGAAGGGACAGGGCACAATCAGCCCCAGCATTTT. Its protein is CASSQEGTGHNQPQHF.